One T cell receptor beta chain is described in this entry. Its cognate antigen is unknown. This record belongs to a study of cytomegalovirus exposure and HLA in healthy donors. Whole-study context: One earlier analysis, a look at 150 million to 200 million T cells, found some 110 million unique TCR beta sequences.

Amplification used 60 Vbeta primers and 13 Jbeta primers. TCRdb's copy holds only in-frame clones and misses some; the assay was immunoSEQ multiplex PCR. The sample table includes about 140,000 clones. The CDR3 length is 14 residues. V lost 6 bases and J 0 bases, leaving 11 bases between the germline ends. Germline CDR1 reads MNHEY; CDR2 reads SMNVEV (reference sequence). Study-wide results and caveats: 87-base-pair reads could not separate some V segments, including TRBV6-2 and TRBV6-3. Earlier analysis yielded a pattern in which most TCR beta V segments were productive about 87% or about 30% of the time. Trimming of TCR beta V- and J-genes showed a link, identified in a later analysis, to a missense DCLRE1C variant.

The TCR sequence derives from a male donor in good health and CMV-seronegative. What was sequenced was PBMCs. The rearrangement joins TRBV27 to TRBJ1-1, with no clear D. Here the CDR3 reads CASSSLLMNTEAFF. The CDR3 nucleotides read TGTGCCAGCAGCTCTTTACTCATGAACACTGAAGCTTTCTTT.